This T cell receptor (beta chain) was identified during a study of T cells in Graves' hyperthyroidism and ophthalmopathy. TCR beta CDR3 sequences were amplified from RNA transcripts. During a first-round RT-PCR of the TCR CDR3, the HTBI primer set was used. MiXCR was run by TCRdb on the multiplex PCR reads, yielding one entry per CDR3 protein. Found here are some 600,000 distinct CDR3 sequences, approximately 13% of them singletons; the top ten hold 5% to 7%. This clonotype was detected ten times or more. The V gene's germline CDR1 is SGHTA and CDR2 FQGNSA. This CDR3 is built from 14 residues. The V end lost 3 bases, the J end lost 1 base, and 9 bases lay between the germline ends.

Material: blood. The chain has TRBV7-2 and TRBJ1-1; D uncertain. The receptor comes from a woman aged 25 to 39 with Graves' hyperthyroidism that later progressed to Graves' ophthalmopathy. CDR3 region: CASSLKYRNTEAFF. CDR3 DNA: TGTGCCAGCAGCTTGAAATACAGGAACACTGAAGCTTTCTTT.